Below are 12 T cell receptor beta chains sequenced from a single sample in a study of cytomegalovirus exposure and HLA in healthy donors. The primer mix had 60 Vbeta and 13 Jbeta primers. The method was immunoSEQ multiplex PCR; TCRdb's version includes in-frame clones alone and lacks a portion of them. The data show 95,000 to 110,000 clones, around 79% seen once. The sequenced material came from PBMCs. These receptors were collected from a man aged 50-59 years in good health and CMV-seropositive.

The rearrangement links TRBV6-1 to TRBJ2-5, with a tentative D call TRBD1 (6 bases). Per the germline V gene, CDR1 is MNHNS and CDR2 is SASEGT. The CDR3 extends over 12 amino acids. Trimming shortened V by 5 bases and J by 3 bases, and 7 bases separated the two germline ends. CDR3 in amino acids: CASSPGEETQYF. The CDR3 DNA reads as TGTGCCAGCAGTCCAGGGGAAGAGACCCAGTACTTC.

This clone was detected once. The J gene is TRBJ1-1, the V gene TRBV6-1; the D is unclear. The CDR3 runs 14 residues. V was pared by 4 bases and J by 1 base, with 10 bases between. Germline lookup yields CDR1 MNHNS and CDR2 SASEGT. CDR3 DNA sequence: TGTGCCAGCAGTGCCCCCAGCGGGAACACTGAAGCTTTCTTT. It translates to CASSAPSGNTEAFF.

Points on this clone: A read error may produce the germline difference seen at one junction end. The V and J genes are TRBV6-5 and TRBJ2-3; the D gene is possibly TRBD2 (6 bases). CDR3 length equals 10 residues. Germline lookup yields CDR1 MNHEY and CDR2 SVGAGI. The CDR3 region is CASSPPSTSF. CDR3 sequence (DNA): TGTGCCAGCAGTCCCCCTTCGACTAGTTTT.

The V gene is TRBV7-2, the J gene TRBJ2-2; the match to TRBD2 covers 12 bases. V lost 5 bases and J lost 3; bases outside the gene matches: 7. Germline CDR1 and CDR2: SGHTA and FQGNSA. This CDR3 is 17 amino acids long. Written as DNA, the CDR3 is TGTGCCAGCAGCCTACAGGGACTAGCGGGCTACACCGGGGAGCTGTTTTTT. Translated: CASSLQGLAGYTGELFF.

J is TRBJ2-3 and V is TRBV11-3; weak D call: TRBD2 (5 bases). V lost 0 bases and J 6 bases, leaving 13 bases between the germline ends. Germline values: CDR1 SGHNT, CDR2 YENEEA. CDR3 length equals 15 residues. This chain's CDR3 is CASSLDRSGRDTQYF. CDR3 nucleotides: TGTGCCAGCAGCTTAGATCGGAGCGGTCGGGATACGCAGTATTTT.

The chain recombines TRBV5-4 with TRBJ2-1; 7 bases fit TRBD2. Germline trimming cut 2 bases from V and 8 bases from J; bases unmatched to any gene: 7. CDR1 is SGHNT, CDR2 YYREEE, per germline (reference sequence). The CDR3 consists of 14 residues. The CDR3 sequence is CASSLGVTSDEQFF. In DNA form, the CDR3 reads TGTGCCAGCAGCTTAGGCGTAACTAGCGATGAGCAGTTCTTC. Using reference TRBV5-4 and TRBJ2-1 for the parts outside the CDR3, the full variable domain is ETGVTQSPTHLIKTRGQQVTLRCSSQSGHNTVSWYQQALGQGPQFIFQYYREEENGRGNFPPRFSGLQFPNYSSELNVNALELDDSALYLCASSLGVTSDEQFFGPGTRLTVL.

The chain employs TRBV29-1 and TRBJ2-2; 8 bases align to TRBD2. Germline lookup yields CDR1 SQVTM and CDR2 ANQGSEA. This CDR3 spans 13 amino acids. Trimming at V came to 4 bases and at J to 4 bases, leaving 2 bases not matched to a gene. CDR3 coding DNA: TGCAGCGTTGGGACTAGCAGCACCGGGGAGCTGTTTTTT. Protein: CSVGTSSTGELFF.

The chain employs TRBV6-1 and TRBJ2-3; 7 bases are shared with TRBD1. V was pared by 4 bases and J by 5 bases, with 9 bases of the junction left unmatched. Germline assignment: CDR1 MNHNS and CDR2 SASEGT. The CDR3 loop spans 15 amino acids. DNA for the CDR3: TGTGCCAGCAGTGCCCGACAGGGTAGAGAAGATACGCAGTATTTT. It yields the protein CASSARQGREDTQYF.

The rearrangement links TRBV13 to TRBJ2-3; D call uncertain. This CDR3 is built from 14 residues. V was pared by 5 bases and J by 1 base, with 10 bases between. Looked up from germline, CDR1 is PRHDT and CDR2 is FYEKMQ (reference sequence). CDR3 nucleotides: TGTGCCAGCAGCAACAGCCCCCGCACAGATACGCAGTATTTT. Translating gives CASSNSPRTDTQYF.

This clone has a handful of counts. The J gene is TRBJ2-5, the V gene TRBV9; D is perhaps TRBD2 (5 bases). Trimming pared 0 bases from V and 7 bases from J, leaving 13 bases between. In germline, CDR1 is SGDLS, CDR2 YYNGEE. This CDR3 is 14 amino acids long. The CDR3 nucleotides are TGTGCCAGCAGCGTAGGGTCGGGAATGGGGACCCAGTACTTC. It encodes CASSVGSGMGTQYF.

This rearrangement joins TRBV20-1 to TRBJ2-3, with a possible D match to TRBD2 (6 bases). CDR1 and CDR2 (germline): DFQATT, SNEGSKA (reference sequence). Trimming removed 3 bases at V and 6 bases at J, with 7 bases between. This CDR3 spans 11 amino acids. CDR3 bases: TGCAGTGCTAGTCGGGGGGATACGCAGTATTTT. Translation: CSASRGDTQYF.

The chain uses TRBV19 and TRBJ1-6, with TRBD1 matching over 7 bases. The CDR3 totals 13 residues. J lost 3 bases, V lost 7 bases, and 0 bases had no gene match. CDR1 and CDR2 (germline): LNHDA, SQIVND (reference sequence). The CDR3 reads CASNRGYNSPLHF. Here the CDR3 DNA reads TGTGCCAGTAACAGGGGCTATAATTCACCCCTCCACTTT.